The 32 T cell receptor beta chains below all came from one sample that was sequenced in a study of blood T cell repertoires in COVID-19. Method: immunoSEQ multiplex PCR; TCRdb's copy keeps in-frame clones and lacks some. The profile covers 300,000 to 500,000 clones, with approximately 88% appearing a single time and 2% to 2.5% taken by the ten largest. The sample comprised PBMCs or T cells enriched from blood (not recorded which). These receptors originate from a woman aged 40 to 49 with acute COVID-19.

The chain joins TRBV3-1 (or the pseudogene TRBV3-2) to TRBJ2-5; the match to TRBD2 covers 10 bases. J gave up 2 bases and V 3 bases, and 3 bases lay outside the gene matches. Germline CDR1 and CDR2: LGHDT and YNNKEL (reference sequence). The CDR3 is 15 residues long. The CDR3: CASSQPAGGQETQYF. CDR3 nucleotides: TGTGCCAGCAGCCAGCCAGCGGGGGGGCAAGAGACCCAGTACTTC.

V gene TRBV5-6 combines with J gene TRBJ2-4, with D perhaps matching TRBD2 (6 bases). There are 12 residues in the CDR3. Germline-derived CDR1 and CDR2 are SGHDT and YYEEEE. Trimming took 4 bases from V and 8 from J, leaving 10 bases between them. In DNA form, the CDR3 reads TGTGCCAGCAGCGTAGGAGGGGACATTCAGTACTTC. This sequence encodes CASSVGGDIQYF.

The V call is TRBV7-8, the J call TRBJ1-2; the match to TRBD1 covers 10 bases. The J segment lost 4 bases and the V segment lost 5 bases, leaving 4 bases of the junction unmatched. This CDR3 contains 14 residues. CDR1 and CDR2 from the germline V gene are SGHVS and FQNEAQ. The CDR3 loop reads CASSPRTGGYGYTF. In DNA form, the CDR3 reads TGTGCCAGCAGCCCTAGGACAGGGGGCTATGGCTACACCTTC.

The chain combines TRBV7-8 with TRBJ1-2; 11 bases fit TRBD1. The CDR3 contains 16 residues. The germline V gene encodes CDR1 SGHVS and CDR2 FQNEAQ. V gave up 2 bases and J gave up 8 bases; unmatched junction bases: 10. The chain's CDR3 is CASSLSNRDRGTGYTF. In DNA form, the CDR3 reads TGTGCCAGCAGCTTATCGAACCGGGACAGGGGGACCGGCTACACCTTC. Together with reference TRBV7-8 and TRBJ1-2, the CDR3 gives the full variable domain: GAGVSQSPRYKVAKRGQDVALRCDPISGHVSLFWYQQALGQGPEFLTYFQNEAQLDKSGLPSDRFFAERPEGSVSTLKIQRTQQEDSAVYLCASSLSNRDRGTGYTFGSGTRLTVV.

A single count supports this clone. The chain carries TRBV21-1 and TRBJ1-6; the tabulated D call, TRBD1, remains unverified against the DNA. TRBV21-1 constitutes a pseudogene. The CDR3 length is 15 residues. The chain's CDR3 is CASSKWQGGNSPLHF. The CDR3 DNA sequence: TGTGCCAGCAGCAAATGGCAGGGTGGGAATTCACCCCTCCACTTT.

The chain combines TRBV2 with TRBJ1-5, with 7 bases that match TRBD1. CDR3 length: 15 amino acids. V gave up 5 bases and J gave up 1 base; unmatched junction bases: 5. CDR1 is SNHLY, CDR2 FYNNEI, per germline. The CDR3 reads CASSQGVKSNQPQHF. The CDR3, as DNA: TGTGCCAGCAGTCAGGGGGTGAAGAGCAATCAGCCCCAGCATTTT.

The V call is TRBV11-2, the J call TRBJ1-1, with D unclear. Deletions cut 3 bases from V and 4 bases from J, with 9 bases between. The CDR3 runs to 13 residues. CDR1 and CDR2 from the germline V gene are SGHAT and FQNNGV. This CDR3 reads CASSFRAGTEAFF. CDR3 nucleotides: TGTGCCAGCAGCTTTCGAGCGGGCACTGAAGCTTTCTTT.

This clone was seen a single time. The chain joins TRBV5-4 to TRBJ2-7; 7 nucleotides agree with TRBD2. The CDR3 runs to 15 residues. V trimming: 0 bases; J trimming: 1 base; junction bases outside the gene matches: 4. Germline lookup yields CDR1 SGHNT and CDR2 YYREEE (reference sequence). The CDR3 coding sequence is TGTGCCAGCAGCTTGGGCCCTAGCGGATCCTACGAGCAGTACTTC. This sequence encodes CASSLGPSGSYEQYF.

The chain couples TRBV27 to TRBJ1-1; tentative D call: TRBD1 (5 bases). This CDR3 comprises 15 residues. Germline CDR1 and CDR2: MNHEY and SMNVEV (reference sequence). V was trimmed by 0 bases and J by 7 bases, leaving 15 bases between them. This CDR3 reads CASSLSIGGGVEAFF. CDR3 in DNA: TGTGCCAGCAGTTTATCGATCGGGGGAGGCGTTGAAGCTTTCTTT.

V gene TRBV3-1 (or the pseudogene TRBV3-2) combines with J gene TRBJ1-1; 7 bases line up with TRBD1. The CDR3 consists of 15 residues. CDR1 is LGHDT, CDR2 YNNKEL, per germline (reference sequence). Trimming cost V 0 bases and J 10 bases; bases outside gene matches: 11. Here the CDR3 reads CASSQESGAGGVAFF. In nucleotides, the CDR3 is TGTGCCAGCAGCCAAGAATCAGGGGCAGGGGGAGTAGCTTTCTTT.

The DNA for the CDR3 is TGCGCCAGCAGCTTGGTATCGAGAACAGATACGCAGTATTTT. As protein: CASSLVSRTDTQYF. The chain has TRBV5-1 and TRBJ2-3, with D unresolved. V lost 0 bases, J lost 3 bases, and 8 bases lay in between. CDR1 SGHRS and CDR2 YFSETQ come from the germline V gene. The CDR3 has 14 residues.

The J gene is TRBJ1-5, the V gene TRBV10-3, with 10 bases fitting TRBD1. The germline V gene encodes CDR1 ENHRY and CDR2 SYGVKD. After removal of 8 bases from V and 7 bases from J, the junction contained 11 bases not matched to a gene. The CDR3 is 15 residues long. The CDR3 region is CAIQGGTGEGQPQHF. The CDR3 bases are TGTGCCATCCAAGGCGGGACAGGGGAGGGCCAGCCCCAGCATTTT.

This clone has more than one count but fewer than ten. The chain employs TRBV7-8 and TRBJ1-2; a possible D gene is TRBD1 (5 bases). This CDR3 region has 18 residues. Germline loops: CDR1 SGHVS, CDR2 FQNEAQ. Trimming shortened V by 3 bases and J by 2 bases, and 22 bases separated the two germline ends. The CDR3 loop reads CASSLPAGLDFYNYGYTF. The CDR3 DNA reads TGTGCCAGCAGCTTGCCGGCGGGACTGGACTTCTACAACTATGGCTACACCTTC.

The V call is TRBV5-6, the J call TRBJ1-6; D remains unclear. The CDR3 sequence is 14 residues long. V lost 5 bases, J lost 6 bases, and 12 bases lay in between. From germline, CDR1 is SGHDT and CDR2 YYEEEE. CDR3 in DNA: TGTGCCAGCAGAATCGGACTGATTAATTCACCCCTCCACTTT. This codes for CASRIGLINSPLHF.

The rearrangement joins TRBV9 to TRBJ1-2; no clear D gene. The germline CDR1 and CDR2 sequences are SGDLS and YYNGEE. CDR3 length: 15 residues. V dropped 0 bases and J dropped 8 bases, with 17 bases sitting between them. CDR3 in DNA: TGTGCCAGCAGCGTAGAGCCGGGGAGACCTGCAGGCTACACCTTC. It translates to CASSVEPGRPAGYTF.

This rearrangement joins TRBV5-1 to TRBJ1-2; TRBD1 matches 12 bases. V was pared by 4 bases and J by 5 bases, with 6 bases of the junction left unmatched. CDR3 length: 15 amino acids. CDR1 SGHRS and CDR2 YFSETQ come from the germline V gene. CDR3 loop: CASSTGTGGFYGYTF. In DNA, the CDR3 is TGCGCCAGCAGCACCGGGACAGGGGGCTTTTATGGCTACACCTTC.

The chain uses TRBV30 and TRBJ1-5; D is undetermined. The CDR3 contains 13 residues. The germline V gene encodes CDR1 GTSNPN and CDR2 SVGIG (reference sequence). Deletions cut 5 bases from V and 0 bases from J, with 8 bases between. CDR3 sequence reads: CAWQDNSNQPQHF. As DNA, the CDR3 is TGTGCCTGGCAGGATAATAGCAATCAGCCCCAGCATTTT.

Written as DNA, the CDR3 is TGTGCCAGCTCGCCCGGACAGGGCAAGTCCGGGGAGCTGTTTTTT. It specifies CASSPGQGKSGELFF. This chain links TRBV18 with TRBJ2-2; TRBD1 aligns across 8 bases. Trimming at V came to 6 bases and at J to 6 bases, leaving 9 bases not matched to a gene. There are 15 residues in the CDR3. Germline V CDR1 and CDR2: KGHSH, LQKENI.

V usage is TRBV7-2 and J usage is TRBJ1-6, with 7 bases that match TRBD1. CDR3 length equals 18 residues. The ends lost 5 bases at V and 4 bases at J; junction bases unmatched: 14. CDR1 and CDR2 (germline): SGHTA, FQGNSA. The CDR3 sequence is CASSPGQAGPYYNSPLHF. CDR3 DNA: TGTGCCAGCAGCCCTGGACAGGCGGGCCCCTATTATAATTCACCCCTCCACTTT.

The V call is TRBV27, the J call TRBJ2-5; TRBD2 matches 8 bases. Per the germline V gene, CDR1 is MNHEY and CDR2 is SMNVEV (reference sequence). The CDR3 length is 14 residues. J lost 5 bases, V lost 5 bases, and 7 bases had no gene match. The CDR3 DNA reads TGTGCCAGCAGTCTCGCGGGGGGCCGGGAGACCCAGTACTTC. This sequence encodes CASSLAGGRETQYF.

V and J are TRBV6-6 and TRBJ1-3; TRBD1 matches at 9 bases. Germline V gene sequence: CDR1 MNHNY, CDR2 SVGAGI (reference sequence). Trimming at V came to 6 bases and at J to 2 bases, leaving 5 bases not matched to a gene. The CDR3 covers 15 residues. The DNA of the CDR3 is TGTGCCAGCAGCATACAGGGGGCTCCTGGAAACACCATATATTTT. Amino acids: CASSIQGAPGNTIYF.

The V gene is TRBV7-9, the J gene TRBJ2-7; 8 nucleotides line up with TRBD1. Germline values: CDR1 SEHNR, CDR2 FQNEAQ (reference sequence). This CDR3 contains 13 residues. Germline trimming cut 6 bases from V and 1 base from J; bases unmatched to any gene: 2. For the CDR3, the DNA is TGTGCCAGCAGAGGGACAGGATCCTACGAGCAGTACTTC. This translates into CASRGTGSYEQYF.

The genes are TRBV5-1 and TRBJ1-4, with TRBD1 matching 9 bases. V shed 3 bases and J 14 bases; nucleotides not matched to a gene: 11. In germline, CDR1 is SGHRS, CDR2 YFSETQ. CDR3 length: 14 amino acids. The CDR3 DNA reads TGCGCCAGCAGCTCCCGGGACAGGGACGGTGGGCTGTTTTTT. It codes for CASSSRDRDGGLFF.

V gene TRBV5-6 combines with J gene TRBJ2-7, with 8 bases aligning to TRBD2. V was pared by 6 bases and J by 5 bases, with 10 bases of the junction left unmatched. Germline V lookup: CDR1 SGHDT, CDR2 YYEEEE. The CDR3 consists of 14 residues. CDR3: CASTELADFNEQYF. In nucleotides, the CDR3 is TGTGCCAGCACCGAACTAGCGGATTTTAACGAGCAGTACTTC.

The count of this clone is one. The J gene is TRBJ1-2, the V gene TRBV19; perhaps TRBD1 as D (5 bases). V was shortened by 7 bases and J by 1 base, with 13 bases between the two germline ends. CDR1 LNHDA and CDR2 SQIVND come from the germline V gene (reference sequence). The CDR3 totals 14 residues. The CDR3 DNA reads TGTGCCAGTACCGCCGGGAGGGGTAACTATGGCTACACCTTC. Protein product: CASTAGRGNYGYTF.

The rearrangement links TRBV7-9 to TRBJ2-1, with D possibly being TRBD2 (6 bases). CDR1 and CDR2 from the germline V gene are SEHNR and FQNEAQ (reference sequence). This CDR3 is built from 13 residues. V gave up 4 bases and J gave up 6 bases, with 10 bases separating them. The CDR3: CASSYGSGNEQFF. The CDR3 coding sequence is TGTGCCAGCAGCTACGGGAGTGGCAATGAGCAGTTCTTC.

This chain links TRBV5-6 with TRBJ1-3; 7 bases are a match to TRBD1. The CDR3 has 16 residues. V shed 0 bases and J 4 bases; nucleotides not matched to a gene: 7. Germline loops: CDR1 SGHDT, CDR2 YYEEEE. The chain's CDR3 is CASSLDRGAGGNTIYF. The CDR3, as DNA: TGTGCCAGCAGCTTGGACAGGGGTGCGGGCGGAAACACCATATATTTT. The full variable domain, its missing parts supplied by reference TRBV5-6 and TRBJ1-3, is DAGVTQSPTHLIKTRGQQVTLRCSPKSGHDTVSWYQQALGQGPQFIFQYYEEEERQRGNFPDRFSGHQFPNYSSELNVNALLLGDSALYLCASSLDRGAGGNTIYFGEGSWLTVV.

V gene TRBV10-3 combines with J gene TRBJ2-3; 14 positions agree with TRBD2. Germline values: CDR1 ENHRY, CDR2 SYGVKD. There are 17 residues in the CDR3. V lost 0 bases to trimming and J lost 5 bases; unmatched junction nucleotides: 4. The CDR3 region is CAISESRLAGGQDTQYF. The CDR3 DNA sequence: TGTGCCATCAGTGAGTCGAGACTAGCGGGGGGGCAAGATACGCAGTATTTT.

The gene calls are TRBV6-1 and TRBJ2-2; D uncertain. Trimming pared 4 bases from V and 2 bases from J, leaving 14 bases between. Germline V CDR1 and CDR2: MNHNS, SASEGT. This CDR3 region has 16 residues. CDR3 residues: CASSGMRISNTGELFF. The CDR3 DNA is TGTGCCAGCAGTGGAATGAGGATATCTAACACCGGGGAGCTGTTTTTT.

Written as DNA, the CDR3 is TGTGCCAGCCGTCCCGGGGGGGCCGGTGACATTCAGTACTTC. The encoded protein is CASRPGGAGDIQYF. V usage is TRBV6-5 and J usage is TRBJ2-4; TRBD2 matches 8 bases. Germline CDR1 MNHEY, CDR2 SVGAGI. The CDR3 contains 14 residues. The V and J ends lost 8 bases and 8 bases, in that order; junction bases with no gene match: 11.

This sequence joins TRBV5-1 and TRBJ2-2; the match to TRBD2 covers 12 bases. This CDR3 is 15 amino acids long. From germline, CDR1 is SGHRS and CDR2 YFSETQ. V was clipped by 2 bases and J by 5 bases; unmatched bases: 1. The chain's CDR3 is CASSLLAGGTGELFF. The DNA for the CDR3 is TGCGCCAGCAGCTTACTAGCGGGGGGTACCGGGGAGCTGTTTTTT.

This clone was seen a handful of times. The rearrangement uses TRBV29-1 and TRBJ2-1, with D possibly being TRBD2 (5 bases). CDR1 is SQVTM, CDR2 ANQGSEA, per germline. The V end was cut by 4 bases, the J end by 8 bases, with 9 bases between. CDR3 length equals 11 residues. The CDR3 nucleotides are TGCAGCGTTGTACGCGGGTATGAGCAGTTCTTC. Protein: CSVVRGYEQFF.